Each of the 8 T cell receptor beta chains below was sequenced from the same sample in a study of Ad26.COV2.S vaccination and SARS-CoV-2 variants. The method was immunoSEQ multiplex PCR; TCRdb's version includes in-frame clones alone and lacks a portion of them. The sample carries about 480,000 clones, roughly 85% recorded once. Described treatment: about 20 received Ad26.COV2.S at low or high dose, single or two shots; about 5 received placebo; per-sample allocation not given. The samples were gathered on day 63 after the first injection of vaccine or placebo. The sample here was peripheral blood, taken in a trial of Ad26.COV2.S vaccine versus placebo. The receptors stem from a person between 18 and 59 years old who received the Ad26.COV2.S COVID-19 vaccine or a placebo.

This clone was detected a few times. The genes are TRBV24-1 and TRBJ2-2; D is uncertain. Per the germline V gene, CDR1 is KGHDR and CDR2 is SFDVKD. V lost 5 bases to trimming and J lost 0 bases, with 9 bases between them. The CDR3 runs 15 residues. CDR3 loop: CATSVGTSNTGELFF. CDR3 nucleotide sequence: TGTGCCACCAGTGTGGGTACGTCGAACACCGGGGAGCTGTTTTTT.

This clone occurred a few times. This sequence joins TRBV6-1 and TRBJ1-1; tentatively, D is TRBD1 (6 bases). This CDR3 region has 13 residues. Germline values: CDR1 MNHNS, CDR2 SASEGT. The V end lost 3 bases, the J end lost 4 bases, and 9 bases lay between the germline ends. This chain's CDR3 is CASSEGGATEAFF. The CDR3 DNA follows: TGTGCCAGCAGTGAGGGGGGGGCCACTGAAGCTTTCTTT.

This sequence joins TRBV5-1 and TRBJ1-4; no clear D. Germline CDR1 SGHRS, CDR2 YFSETQ. V was cut by 0 bases and J by 7 bases, with 13 bases left in between. The CDR3 is 15 amino acids. The CDR3 region is CASSLARVVGEKLFF. DNA of the CDR3: TGCGCCAGCAGCTTGGCCCGGGTGGTAGGTGAAAAACTGTTTTTT. The entire variable domain, with the rest obtained from reference TRBV5-1 and TRBJ1-4, is as follows: KAGVTQTPRYLIKTRGQQVTLSCSPISGHRSVSWYQQTPGQGLQFLFEYFSETQRNKGNFPGRFSGRQFSNSRSEMNVSTLELGDSALYLCASSLARVVGEKLFFGSGTQLSVL.

This sequence joins TRBV30 and TRBJ1-1; D is undetermined. Germline CDR1 reads GTSNPN; CDR2 reads SVGIG (reference sequence). V gave up 2 bases and J gave up 1 base, with 8 bases separating them. This CDR3 spans 13 amino acids. Written as DNA, the CDR3 is TGTGCCTGGAGTACTACGGAGAACACTGAAGCTTTCTTT. This translates into CAWSTTENTEAFF.

The chain joins TRBV30 to TRBJ1-1, with a weak D call TRBD1 (6 bases). The CDR3 runs 15 residues. V lost 5 bases, J lost 4 bases, and 20 bases lay in between. Germline assignment: CDR1 GTSNPN and CDR2 SVGIG (reference sequence). CDR3 DNA: TGTGCCTGGTCCACAGGGAGGGTTAAAATCACTGAAGCTTTCTTT. Protein product: CAWSTGRVKITEAFF.

This chain links TRBV19 with TRBJ2-1, with 14 positions matching TRBD2. This CDR3 region has 17 residues. V was pared by 7 bases and J by 3 bases, with 8 bases of the junction left unmatched. Germline V gives CDR1 LNHDA, CDR2 SQIVND (reference sequence). The CDR3 is CASMGTSGSNNYNEQFF. CDR3 DNA: TGTGCCAGTATGGGGACTAGCGGGAGCAACAACTACAATGAGCAGTTCTTC.

This clone was seen only once. The chain is built from TRBV6-1 and TRBJ1-6; D remains ambiguous. CDR3 length: 16 residues. Germline V lookup: CDR1 MNHNS, CDR2 SASEGT. The ends were cut back, 1 base at V and 4 bases at J, with 11 bases in the middle. CDR3 protein: CASSEGLTLYNSPLHF. CDR3 nucleotide sequence: TGTGCCAGCAGTGAAGGTCTGACTTTGTATAATTCACCCCTCCACTTT.

This clone was seen a few times. This sequence joins TRBV5-5 and TRBJ1-4, with D uncertain. The CDR3 loop spans 15 amino acids. Per germline, CDR1 SGHKS and CDR2 YYEKEE (reference sequence). Deletions cut 0 bases from V and 7 bases from J, with 13 bases between. DNA of the CDR3: TGTGCCAGCAGCTTGGGGGTTTTGGTTGGTGAAAAACTGTTTTTT. Protein product: CASSLGVLVGEKLFF.